The 25 T cell receptor beta chains presented below share a single source sample, sequenced in a study of Ad26.COV2.S vaccination and SARS-CoV-2 variants. The treatment is: 19 received Ad26.COV2.S at low or high dose, single or two shots; several received placebo; per-sample allocation not given. Repertoires come from day 63 after the first vaccine or placebo injection. Using immunoSEQ multiplex PCR, the repertoire was profiled, and TCRdb retains in-frame clones only, with some absent. This sample yields roughly 700,000 clones, of which roughly 90% are seen a single time; approximately 1.5% belongs to the top ten. Sequencing used peripheral blood, obtained in a trial of Ad26.COV2.S vaccine versus placebo. These receptors originate from a person aged 18-65 years who received the Ad26.COV2.S COVID-19 vaccine or a placebo.

This clone was detected only a few times. This rearrangement joins TRBV7-8 to TRBJ2-3; 9 bases are shared with TRBD2. The CDR3 is 16 residues long. V was clipped by 1 base and J by 3 bases; unmatched bases: 5. The germline V gene has CDR1 SGHVS and CDR2 FQNEAQ. Written as DNA, the CDR3 is TGTGCCAGCAGCTTAGGAGCGGGGGGTTGGACAGATACGCAGTATTTT. It is translated as CASSLGAGGWTDTQYF.

The V and J genes are TRBV6-5 and TRBJ2-2; 8 bases fit TRBD2. The V gene end was trimmed by 6 bases and the J gene end by 6 bases; junction bases not matched to a gene: 6. The CDR3 loop spans 14 amino acids. From germline, CDR1 is MNHEY and CDR2 SVGAGI. The CDR3 reads CASRRTSLAGELFF. DNA for the CDR3: TGTGCCAGCAGAAGGACTAGCCTGGCCGGGGAGCTGTTTTTT.

This clone was counted once. V gene TRBV30 combines with J gene TRBJ1-2; D ambiguous. CDR3 size: 12 residues. With 4 bases removed from V and 2 bases from J, the gap between germline ends came to 8 bases. Germline CDR1 and CDR2: GTSNPN and SVGIG (reference sequence). Written as DNA, the CDR3 is TGTGCCTGGACTGCAGAAAACTATGGCTACACCTTC. This translates into CAWTAENYGYTF.

This clone was counted a single time. The chain links TRBV20-1 to TRBJ2-5; 12 bases line up with TRBD2. Per germline, CDR1 DFQATT and CDR2 SNEGSKA (reference sequence). This CDR3 region has 18 residues. V lost 3 bases, J lost 5 bases, and 16 bases stayed unmatched. The CDR3 sequence: CSASPFTGRLAGGETQYF. The DNA for the CDR3 is TGCAGTGCTAGTCCATTCACAGGAAGGCTAGCGGGAGGGGAGACCCAGTACTTC.

This clone was counted once. The sample holds other DNA sequences that translate to the same CDR3. The genes are TRBV6-5 and TRBJ1-1; the match to TRBD1 covers 8 bases. CDR3 length: 15 residues. With 2 bases clipped from V and 4 bases from J, the junction kept 6 bases outside the gene matches. Germline V gene sequence: CDR1 MNHEY, CDR2 SVGAGI. The CDR3 loop is CASSYPDRGVTEAFF. The DNA of the CDR3 is TGTGCCAGCAGTTACCCTGACAGGGGCGTCACTGAAGCTTTCTTT.

The V gene is TRBV19, the J gene TRBJ2-6, with D possibly matching TRBD2 (7 bases). Per germline, CDR1 LNHDA and CDR2 SQIVND (reference sequence). CDR3 length: 16 residues. Trimming cost V 6 bases and J 4 bases, with 16 bases left between them. CDR3 in amino acids: CASSTLGGAGANVLTF. CDR3 nucleotide sequence: TGTGCCAGTAGCACCCTAGGGGGGGCCGGGGCCAACGTCCTGACTTTC. The full variable domain, completed using reference TRBV19 and TRBJ2-6, is DGGITQSPKYLFRKEGQNVTLSCEQNLNHDAMYWYRQDPGQGLRLIYYSQIVNDFQKGDIAEGYSVSREKKESFPLTVTSAQKNPTAFYLCASSTLGGAGANVLTFGAGSRLTVL.

The chain has TRBV7-9 and TRBJ2-5; D tentatively fits TRBD1 or TRBD2 (5 bases each). The germline V and J ends were trimmed by 7 bases and 3 bases, with 15 bases remaining between them. The CDR3 runs 14 residues. CDR1 is SEHNR, CDR2 FQNEAQ, per germline (reference sequence). The CDR3 DNA follows: TGTGCCAGCATCCTCTGGGGGACCAAAGAGACCCAGTACTTC. Its translation: CASILWGTKETQYF. Variable domain in full (rest from reference TRBV7-9 and TRBJ2-5): DTGVSQNPRHKITKRGQNVTFRCDPISEHNRLYWYRQTLGQGPEFLTYFQNEAQLEKSRLLSDRFSAERPKGSFSTLEIQRTEQGDSAMYLCASILWGTKETQYFGPGTRLLVL.

The genes are TRBV7-8 and TRBJ2-1; TRBD1 aligns across 9 bases. J was trimmed by 4 bases and V by 1 base; bases with no gene match: 11. CDR3 length: 18 residues. The V gene's germline CDR1 is SGHVS and CDR2 FQNEAQ. The CDR3 reads CASSLGPTGGVTYNEQFF. CDR3 nucleotides: TGTGCCAGCAGCTTAGGCCCGACAGGGGGTGTTACTTACAATGAGCAGTTCTTC.

In its sample, this clone was seen once. This chain uses TRBV27 with TRBJ2-1; D is ambiguous. CDR3 length: 17 residues. Trimming shortened V by 2 bases and J by 4 bases, and 18 bases separated the two germline ends. Per the germline V gene, CDR1 is MNHEY and CDR2 is SMNVEV (reference sequence). The CDR3 bases are TGTGCCAGCAGTTTAAGAGAGGCGGATTACGGGTACAATGAGCAGTTCTTC. Amino acid sequence: CASSLREADYGYNEQFF.

The chain employs TRBV3-1 (or the pseudogene TRBV3-2) and TRBJ2-3; TRBD1 is a possible D gene (5 bases). V lost 2 bases, J lost 2 bases, and 8 bases lay in between. In germline, CDR1 is LGHDT, CDR2 YNNKEL (reference sequence). The CDR3 is 14 residues long. CDR3 sequence reads: CASSQRGITDTQYF. For the CDR3, the DNA is TGTGCCAGCAGCCAAAGGGGCATCACAGATACGCAGTATTTT.

The chain employs TRBV5-6 and TRBJ2-7; D gene uncertain. CDR3 length: 14 residues. The V gene lost 3 bases and the J gene lost 1 base, with 11 bases spanning the gap. Germline CDR1 reads SGHDT; CDR2 reads YYEEEE. CDR3 protein: CASSWGTLSYEQYF. CDR3 DNA: TGTGCCAGCAGCTGGGGTACTCTTTCCTACGAGCAGTACTTC. Based on the CDR3 plus reference TRBV5-6 and TRBJ2-7, the full variable domain is DAGVTQSPTHLIKTRGQQVTLRCSPKSGHDTVSWYQQALGQGPQFIFQYYEEEERQRGNFPDRFSGHQFPNYSSELNVNALLLGDSALYLCASSWGTLSYEQYFGPGTRLTVT.

The chain recombines TRBV15 with TRBJ2-7; 8 positions agree with TRBD1. Germline CDR1 reads LNHNV; CDR2 reads YYDKDF (reference sequence). The CDR3 contains 16 residues. The ends lost 1 base at V and 7 bases at J; junction bases unmatched: 12. In DNA, the CDR3 is TGTGCCACCAGCAGAGGTCGAGGGACAGGTAGTCGGGAGCAGTACTTC. It codes for CATSRGRGTGSREQYF.

The rearrangement uses TRBV10-3 and TRBJ2-4; tentatively, D is TRBD1 (6 bases). The germline V gene has CDR1 ENHRY and CDR2 SYGVKD. The CDR3 covers 15 residues. V was shortened by 0 bases and J by 8 bases, with 14 bases between the two germline ends. The CDR3 DNA sequence: TGTGCCATCAGTGAGTCGAACAGGGCGGAGGACATTCAGTACTTC. Its translation is CAISESNRAEDIQYF.

This clone has only one observation. This chain uses TRBV5-1 with TRBJ2-1; the match to TRBD2 covers 13 bases. Germline V gene lookup returns CDR1 SGHRS and CDR2 YFSETQ. The ends lost 3 bases at V and 10 bases at J; junction bases unmatched: 13. This CDR3 is built from 17 residues. The CDR3 sequence: CASSSLPGLAGRGEQFF. CDR3 sequence (DNA): TGCGCCAGCAGCTCACTACCGGGACTAGCGGGACGAGGGGAGCAGTTCTTC.

The chain is built from TRBV5-8 and TRBJ1-5, with no clear D. Trimming took off 2 bases at V and 1 base at J, with 13 bases between the two ends. The CDR3 runs to 16 residues. Germline V gene sequence: CDR1 SGHTS, CDR2 YDEGEE. The chain's CDR3 is CASSFMVSGSNQPQHF. The CDR3 DNA follows: TGTGCCAGCAGCTTTATGGTGTCCGGAAGCAATCAGCCCCAGCATTTT.

The CDR3: CASTDPLNTEAFF. The CDR3 coding sequence is TGTGCCAGCACTGACCCCCTGAACACTGAAGCTTTCTTT. This chain links TRBV12-3 or TRBV12-4 with TRBJ1-1; D ambiguous. V shed 7 bases and J shed 0 bases, with 9 bases lying between them. This CDR3 has 13 amino acids.

This chain connects TRBV29-1 to TRBJ2-3, with 11 bases aligning to TRBD2. CDR1 is SQVTM, CDR2 ANQGSEA, per germline. V gave up 4 bases and J gave up 2 bases; unmatched junction bases: 2. The CDR3 loop spans 14 amino acids. The CDR3, as DNA: TGCAGCGTTGGGGGACTAGCGGCCACAGATACGCAGTATTTT. It codes for CSVGGLAATDTQYF.

J is TRBJ2-5 and V is TRBV24-1; the D gene is possibly TRBD2 (5 bases). Trimming pared 5 bases from V and 5 bases from J, leaving 11 bases between. Germline V CDR1 and CDR2: KGHDR, SFDVKD. CDR3 length: 13 amino acids. CDR3 in DNA: TGTGCCACCAGTGTCGGCGGGTGGGAGACCCAGTACTTC. It translates to CATSVGGWETQYF.

This chain links TRBV6-5 with TRBJ2-3, with TRBD2 identical over 8 bases. The J segment lost 5 bases and the V segment lost 1 base, leaving 8 bases of the junction unmatched. The CDR3 consists of 16 residues. Per the germline V gene, CDR1 is MNHEY and CDR2 is SVGAGI. In nucleotides, the CDR3 is TGTGCCAGCAGTTACTTCACTAGCGGTCGCCAAGATACGCAGTATTTT. Translated: CASSYFTSGRQDTQYF.

This chain uses TRBV18 with TRBJ2-3; D possibly matches TRBD1 or TRBD2 (5 bases each). The germline V gene has CDR1 KGHSH and CDR2 LQKENI. Trimming shortened V by 4 bases and J by 6 bases, and 14 bases separated the two germline ends. This CDR3 has 14 amino acids. This CDR3 reads CASSRGTTADTQYF. DNA of the CDR3: TGTGCCAGCTCACGAGGGACGACGGCCGATACGCAGTATTTT.

This rearrangement joins TRBV10-3 to TRBJ1-2, with TRBD1 as a possible D gene (5 bases). Germline V gene lookup returns CDR1 ENHRY and CDR2 SYGVKD. The CDR3 contains 12 residues. The V end was cut by 8 bases, the J end by 7 bases, with 14 bases between. The CDR3 here is CAIGGPRGGYTF. The CDR3 DNA sequence: TGTGCCATCGGGGGACCTCGGGGTGGCTACACCTTC.

This chain joins TRBV3-1 (or the pseudogene TRBV3-2) and TRBJ2-7; no reliable D call. Trimming cost V 4 bases and J 3 bases, with 13 bases left between them. The CDR3 contains 14 residues. Germline V gene lookup returns CDR1 LGHDT and CDR2 YNNKEL (reference sequence). The CDR3 is CASSPWTAYYEQYF. CDR3 in DNA: TGTGCCAGCAGCCCATGGACGGCCTACTACGAGCAGTACTTC.

This clone was seen a single time. This chain uses TRBV3-1 (or the pseudogene TRBV3-2) with TRBJ2-5, with 8 bases lining up with TRBD2. V trimming: 7 bases; J trimming: 4 bases; junction bases outside the gene matches: 14. The CDR3 consists of 16 residues. Germline CDR1 reads LGHDT; CDR2 reads YNNKEL (reference sequence). The CDR3 reads CASTPSLAAESETQYF. CDR3 bases: TGTGCCAGCACCCCCTCACTAGCGGCGGAATCAGAGACCCAGTACTTC.

The chain employs TRBV7-2 and TRBJ2-5, with 7 bases that match TRBD1. The V gene end was trimmed by 6 bases and the J gene end by 1 base; junction bases not matched to a gene: 5. Germline V gene sequence: CDR1 SGHTA, CDR2 FQGNSA. This CDR3 has 14 residues. The CDR3 reads CASSYTGVQETQYF. The CDR3 DNA is TGTGCCAGCAGTTACACAGGGGTCCAAGAGACCCAGTACTTC.

The rearrangement joins TRBV9 to TRBJ2-2; D remains unclear. The germline V gene encodes CDR1 SGDLS and CDR2 YYNGEE. V was pared by 4 bases and J by 0 bases, with 7 bases between. The CDR3 contains 14 residues. The CDR3: CASSLTSNTGELFF. CDR3 sequence (DNA): TGTGCCAGCAGCTTGACTTCGAACACCGGGGAGCTGTTTTTT.